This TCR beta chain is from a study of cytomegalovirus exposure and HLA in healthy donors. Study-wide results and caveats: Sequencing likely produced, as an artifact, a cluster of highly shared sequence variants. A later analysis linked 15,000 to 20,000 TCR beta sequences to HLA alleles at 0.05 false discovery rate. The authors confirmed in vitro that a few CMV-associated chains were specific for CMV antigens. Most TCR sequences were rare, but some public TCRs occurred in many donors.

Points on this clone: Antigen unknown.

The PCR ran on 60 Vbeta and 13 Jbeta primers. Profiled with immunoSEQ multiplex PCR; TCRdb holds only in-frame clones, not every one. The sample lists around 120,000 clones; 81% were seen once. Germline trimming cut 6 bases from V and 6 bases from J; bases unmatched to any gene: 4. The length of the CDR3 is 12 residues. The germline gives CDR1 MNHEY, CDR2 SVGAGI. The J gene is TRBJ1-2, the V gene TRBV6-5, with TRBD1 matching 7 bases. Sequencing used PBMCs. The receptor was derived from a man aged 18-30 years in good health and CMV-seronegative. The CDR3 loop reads CASSPTGNGYTF. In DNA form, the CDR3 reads TGTGCCAGCAGCCCGACAGGGAATGGCTACACCTTC.